This T cell receptor (beta chain) was retrieved from a study of shared clonotypes between healthy human individuals. The study's findings and limits: Naive subsets generally exceeded memory subsets in estimated richness.

Note on this clone: Its antigen is still unknown. Being one base from a much bigger clone, this may be a read error. Within the sample, other DNA sequences also encode this same CDR3.

Profiled with immunoSEQ multiplex PCR; TCRdb holds only in-frame clones, not every one. The data contain approximately 1,000,000 clones, about 84% of them singletons. Sequenced input: memory CD4+ T cells from PBMCs. Noted subset: CD45RA-negative fraction. The sequence came from a man aged 18 to 29 in good health. Some clones in this sample may be carry-over from other donors' samples.

The CDR3 region has the DNA TGTGCCAGCAGCTTAGCGAGCACCGGGGAGCTGTTTTTT. Translating it yields CASSLASTGELFF. The chain has TRBV7-9 and TRBJ2-2; D gene unclear. In germline, CDR1 is SEHNR, CDR2 FQNEAQ (reference sequence). V was pared by 0 bases and J by 4 bases, with 3 bases between. CDR3 length equals 13 residues.